This T cell receptor beta chain was identified during a study of shared clonotypes between healthy human individuals. Notes on the study in general: Across several donors, naive CD4 shared 5% to 6%, naive CD8 around 3.5%, memory CD4 roughly 2.5%, memory CD8 more than 0.35%.

As to this clone: Its antigen remains unknown.

The germline CDR1 and CDR2 sequences are MNHEY and SMNVEV (reference sequence). V lost 5 bases and J 4 bases, leaving 12 bases between the germline ends. This CDR3 region has 13 residues. Libraries were prepared by immunoSEQ multiplex PCR; TCRdb keeps only in-frame clonotypes and omits some of them. The sample consists of 1 million to 1.2 million clones, 77% of them appearing once. The clonotype was recovered from a man aged 18 to 29 in good health. Some clones in this sample may be carry-over from other donors' samples. The V call is TRBV27, the J call TRBJ2-7, with D unresolved. Sequencing input: memory CD4+ T cells from PBMCs. As for subset: CD45RA-negative fraction. CDR3 amino acids: CASSPSALYEQYF. The CDR3 region has the DNA TGTGCCAGCAGTCCATCAGCCCTGTACGAGCAGTACTTC.